This T cell receptor (beta chain) appears in the sequencing data of a study of graft-versus-host responses after intestinal transplantation. Points on this clone: Its antigen remains unknown.

The protocol was immunoSEQ multiplex PCR, while the TCRdb copy is restricted to in-frame clones and leaves out a portion. This sample yields about 84,000 clones, of which 75% to 95% are seen a single time; around 0.37% belongs to the top ten. Trimming took off 6 bases at V and 0 bases at J, with 6 bases between the two ends. The CDR3 is 13 amino acids. Germline V gene sequence: CDR1 ENHRY, CDR2 SYGVKD. Sequenced here: unstimulated CD4+ T cells sorted from spleen or lymph node cells, sampled before transplant. The clonotype was recovered from a human donor who was the organ donor for an intestinal transplant. The chain recombines TRBV10-3 with TRBJ1-5; D not resolved. The DNA for the CDR3 is TGTGCCATCAGCGGTAATAGCAATCAGCCCCAGCATTTT. Amino acids: CAISGNSNQPQHF.